This TCR beta chain is from a study of cytomegalovirus exposure and HLA in healthy donors. In the case of this clone: The antigen remains unidentified.

Findings and caveats of the study: After further analysis at a later stage, roughly 16,000 TCR beta sequences were associated with HLA alleles at 0.05 false discovery rate.

Germline V gives CDR1 SGHVS, CDR2 FNYEAQ. Trimming at V came to 5 bases and at J to 4 bases, leaving 11 bases not matched to a gene. The CDR3 runs 15 residues. PCR involved 60 Vbeta and 13 Jbeta primers. Profiling relied on immunoSEQ multiplex PCR, and the TCRdb table lists in-frame clones only, not all of them. Among about 150,000 clones, around four fifths were seen once, and the ten largest hold less than 2%. The source material was PBMCs. The chain is built from TRBV7-6 and TRBJ2-7, with 7 bases identical to TRBD2. The origin of this receptor is a man between 40 and 49 years old in good health and CMV-seronegative. CDR3: CASSRAAGPSYEQYF. The CDR3 bases are TGTGCCAGCAGCCGGGCAGCGGGACCTTCTTACGAGCAGTACTTC.